The T cell receptor (beta chain) under discussion was sequenced for a study of regulatory T cells in long-lasting Graves disease. The V segment lost 8 bases and the J segment 5 bases; nucleotides outside the gene matches: 11. This CDR3 is built from 14 residues. Germline V CDR1 and CDR2: SEHNR, FQNEAQ (reference sequence). In regard to this clonotype: Its matching antigen is unknown.

The time point is: persistent/refractory GD, antithyroid drugs over 5 years with positive TRAb. The TCR library was made from RNA extracted from PBMCs. In this cohort, patients came from an endocrinology department located in Xi'an, China. Findings and caveats of the study: There were preferences for TRBV28, TRBJ1-2 and TRBJ2-5 in persistent disease.

Building the TCR beta libraries relied on iRepertoire HTBI primers, and CDR3 regions underwent Arm-PCR. In the authors' methods: The samples included around 65 TRBV and around 15 TRBJ segments. Each CDR3 protein gets one entry after TCRdb re-called the multiplex PCR reads with MiXCR. TCRdb, not the authors, supplied the V and J calls. The table lists approximately 400,000 distinct CDR3 sequences, less than 25% of them singletons. This receptor was taken from a female donor with Graves disease. The V gene is TRBV7-9, the J gene TRBJ2-7; 8 bases line up with TRBD1. This material consisted of peripheral blood mononuclear cells (PBMCs), taken when the disease was refractory, from a patient treated with antithyroid drugs. CDR3 sequence reads: CASGTTGRGHEQYF. CDR3 coding DNA: TGTGCCAGCGGTACTACTGGCAGGGGGCACGAGCAGTACTTC.